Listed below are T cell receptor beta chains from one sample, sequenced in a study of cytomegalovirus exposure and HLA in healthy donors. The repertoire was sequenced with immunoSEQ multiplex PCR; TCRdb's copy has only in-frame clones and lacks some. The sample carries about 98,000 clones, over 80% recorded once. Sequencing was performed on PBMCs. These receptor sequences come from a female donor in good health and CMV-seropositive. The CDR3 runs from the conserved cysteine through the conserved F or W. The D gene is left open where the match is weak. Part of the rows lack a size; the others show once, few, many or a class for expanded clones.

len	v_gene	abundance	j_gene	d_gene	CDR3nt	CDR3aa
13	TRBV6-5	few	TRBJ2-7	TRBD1	TGTGCCAGCAGTCTCGACAGGGCGGCGGAGCAGTACTTC	CASSLDRAAEQYF
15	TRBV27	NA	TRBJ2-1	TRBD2	TGTGCCAGCAGTTCCGGACTAGCGGGAAACAATGAGCAGTTCTTC	CASSSGLAGNNEQFF
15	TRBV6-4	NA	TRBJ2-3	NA	TGTGCCAGCAGTGACTCTCCCCTAGCGTCAGATACGCAGTATTTT	CASSDSPLASDTQYF
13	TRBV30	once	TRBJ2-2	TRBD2	TGTGCCGGAGCGGGATCGAACACCGGGGAGCTGTTTTTT	CAGAGSNTGELFF
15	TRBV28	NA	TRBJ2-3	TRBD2	TGTGCCAGCAGACCCCCGGGACTAAGGGGAGATACGCAGTATTTT	CASRPPGLRGDTQYF
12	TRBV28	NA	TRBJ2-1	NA	TGTGCCAGCAGGGACGCCGGGACATATCCCCTCTTC	CASRDAGTYPLF
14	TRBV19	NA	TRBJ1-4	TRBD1	TGTGCCAGCATGGACAGGGGTCGGTGGGAAAAACTGTTTTTT	CASMDRGRWEKLFF
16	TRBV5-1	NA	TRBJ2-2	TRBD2	TGCGCCAGCAGCGAAGGAAGCGGGGGGGCCATCGGGGAGCTGTTTTTT	CASSEGSGGAIGELFF
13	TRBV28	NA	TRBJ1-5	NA	TGTGCCAGCAGTTTCAGGCAAACTAGGACCCAGCATTTT	CASSFRQTRTQHF
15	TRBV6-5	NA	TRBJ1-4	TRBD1	TGTGCCAGCAGTTCCAACCGGGACAGGGAAGAAAAACTGTTTTTT	CASSSNRDREEKLFF
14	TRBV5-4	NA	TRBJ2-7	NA	TGTGCCAGCGAAACCGGGATTCCCCCCTACGAGCAGTACTTC	CASETGIPPYEQYF
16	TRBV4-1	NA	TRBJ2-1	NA	TGCGCCAGCAGCCAGGATTATGTAGCATCCTACAATGAGCAGTTCTTC	CASSQDYVASYNEQFF
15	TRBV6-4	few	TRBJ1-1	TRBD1	TGTGCCAGCAGTGACTCCGGACAGGTCAACACTGAAGCTTTCTTT	CASSDSGQVNTEAFF
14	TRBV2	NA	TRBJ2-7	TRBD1	TGTGCCAGCAGCACAGGGGGCCCTTCCTACGAGCAGTACTTC	CASSTGGPSYEQYF
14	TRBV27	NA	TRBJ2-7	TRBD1	TGTGCCAGCAGTGCGGGACAGGGGAGACACGAGCAGTACTTC	CASSAGQGRHEQYF
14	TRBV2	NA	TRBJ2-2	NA	TGTGCCAGCGCGGACAGAACGAACACCGGGGAGCTGTTTTTT	CASADRTNTGELFF
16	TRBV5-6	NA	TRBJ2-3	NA	TGTGCCAGCAGCCCGGTAGACACCCTGAACACAGATACGCAGTATTTT	CASSPVDTLNTDTQYF
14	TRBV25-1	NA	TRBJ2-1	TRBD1	TGTGCCAGCAGTGAAGGGACAGGGTATAATGAGCAGTTCTTC	CASSEGTGYNEQFF
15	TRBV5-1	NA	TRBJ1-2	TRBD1	TGCGCCAGCAGCTTGACAGGGGGCTATAACTATGGCTACACCTTC	CASSLTGGYNYGYTF
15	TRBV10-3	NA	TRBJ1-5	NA	TGTGCCATCAGTAGGGGGACCGTCCTCGGCCAGCCCCAGCATTTT	CAISRGTVLGQPQHF
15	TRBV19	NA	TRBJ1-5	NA	TGTGCCAGTAACCTACAGGGCAAGGGCAATCAGCCCCAGCATTTT	CASNLQGKGNQPQHF
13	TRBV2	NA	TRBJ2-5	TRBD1	TGTGCCAGCACTAGGGACAGGGAAGAGACCCAGTACTTC	CASTRDREETQYF